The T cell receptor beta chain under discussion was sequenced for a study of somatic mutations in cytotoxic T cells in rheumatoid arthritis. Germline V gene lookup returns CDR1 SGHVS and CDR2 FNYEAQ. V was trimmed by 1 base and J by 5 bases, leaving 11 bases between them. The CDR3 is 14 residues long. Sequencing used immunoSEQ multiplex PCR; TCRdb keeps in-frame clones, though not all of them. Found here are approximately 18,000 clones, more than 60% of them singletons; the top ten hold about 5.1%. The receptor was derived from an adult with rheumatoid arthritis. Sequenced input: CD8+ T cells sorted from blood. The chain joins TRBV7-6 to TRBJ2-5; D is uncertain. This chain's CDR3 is CASSLGGTTETQYF. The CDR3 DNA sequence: TGTGCCAGCAGCTTAGGAGGAACCACCGAGACCCAGTACTTC.